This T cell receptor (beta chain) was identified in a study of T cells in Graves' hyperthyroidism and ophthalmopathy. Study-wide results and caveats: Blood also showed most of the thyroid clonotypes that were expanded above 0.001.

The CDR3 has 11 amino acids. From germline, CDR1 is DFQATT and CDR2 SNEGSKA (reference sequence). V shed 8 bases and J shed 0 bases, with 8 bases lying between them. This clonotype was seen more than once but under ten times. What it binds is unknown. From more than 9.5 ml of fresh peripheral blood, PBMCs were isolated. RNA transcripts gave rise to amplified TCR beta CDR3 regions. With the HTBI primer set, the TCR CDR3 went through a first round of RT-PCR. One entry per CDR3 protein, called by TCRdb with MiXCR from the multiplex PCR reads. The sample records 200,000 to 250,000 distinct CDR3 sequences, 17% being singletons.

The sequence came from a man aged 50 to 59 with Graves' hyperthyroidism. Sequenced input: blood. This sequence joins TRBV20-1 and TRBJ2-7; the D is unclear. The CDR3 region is CSLGGSYEQYF. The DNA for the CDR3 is TGCAGTCTGGGCGGCTCCTACGAGCAGTACTTC.